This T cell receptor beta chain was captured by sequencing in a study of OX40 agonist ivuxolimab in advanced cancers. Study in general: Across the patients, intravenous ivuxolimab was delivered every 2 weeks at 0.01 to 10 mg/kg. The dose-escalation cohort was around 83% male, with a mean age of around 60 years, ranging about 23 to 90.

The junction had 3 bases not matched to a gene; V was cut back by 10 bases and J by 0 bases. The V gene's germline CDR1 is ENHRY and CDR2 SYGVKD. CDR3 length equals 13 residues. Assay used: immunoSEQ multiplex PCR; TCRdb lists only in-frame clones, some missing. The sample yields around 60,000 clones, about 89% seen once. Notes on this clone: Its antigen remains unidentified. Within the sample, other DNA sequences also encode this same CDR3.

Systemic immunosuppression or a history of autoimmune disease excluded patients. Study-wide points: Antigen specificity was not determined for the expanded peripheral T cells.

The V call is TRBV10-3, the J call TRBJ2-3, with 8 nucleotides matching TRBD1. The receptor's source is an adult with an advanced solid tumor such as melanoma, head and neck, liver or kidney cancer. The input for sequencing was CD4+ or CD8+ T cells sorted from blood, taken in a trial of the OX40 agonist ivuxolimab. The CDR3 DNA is TGTGCCACTCGGGACAGGAGCACAGATACGCAGTATTTT. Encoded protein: CATRDRSTDTQYF.